This is a list of T cell receptor beta chains from one sample in a study of monozygotic twins with cystic fibrosis. Assay used: immunoSEQ multiplex PCR; TCRdb lists only in-frame clones, some missing. The sample holds more than 15,000 clones, more than 80% seen once. Specimen: blood. The receptors originated from a girl between 2 and 10 years old with cystic fibrosis. CDR3s include the opening cysteine and the closing phenylalanine or tryptophan. Each record gives: CDR3 length, D gene, V gene, CDR3 protein. A D gene is named only where the DNA matches it firmly.

14	TRBD2	TRBV9	CASSGTSGSGEQFF
14	TRBD1	TRBV30	CAWSEQGNGYEQYF
12	.	TRBV27	CASSLVPGELFF
13	.	TRBV6-4	CASSDSLHDEQFF
15	.	TRBV9	CASSFPGRFLYGYTF
15	TRBD1	TRBV5-1	CASSSLTGANTEAFF
17	TRBD1	TRBV6-4	CASRQSATGENHNEQFF
15	TRBD2	TRBV7-2	CASSQKRLAGNEQFF
16	.	TRBV5-4	CASSLLTQASTDTQYF
15	.	TRBV2	CASSPAGGPNQPQHF
13	.	TRBV14	CASSQTSWAEQFF
16	.	TRBV11-2	CASSLGWVGYNSPLHF
15	TRBD1	TRBV10-3	CAIRPDRASNEKLFF
16	TRBD1	TRBV4-1	CASSQGQGATRSGYTF
17	.	TRBV5-4	CASSPGGGASYNSPLHF
14	.	TRBV27	CASTRAGGSDEQYF
14	.	TRBV27	CASSRWGPGNTIYF
16	TRBD1	TRBV19	CASSTLRTGARTEAFF
15	.	TRBV4-2	CASSQEADMNTEAFF
11	.	TRBV6-1	CASRLRWTQYF
15	TRBD1	TRBV7-8	CASSRQGGGQETQYF
13	TRBD2	TRBV27	CASSSSGRGEQYF
13	.	TRBV14	CASSQDPYHEQYF
18	TRBD1	TRBV10-1	CASSHRGVKVVLHYQNTF
14	TRBD1	TRBV18	CASSPPDRDSPLHF
15	.	TRBV5-4	CASSPGLLNQETQYF
12	.	TRBV28	CASREGDQPQHF
16	.	TRBV2	CASSEWVASAKNIQYF
13	TRBD1	TRBV29-1	CSAKGTGNYGYTF
14	TRBD1	TRBV5-8	CASMVPGQGEIQYF
17	TRBD1	TRBV5-4	CASSSVPGQGWNTEAFF
15	.	TRBV19	CASSISGRGNQPQHF
16	TRBD2	TRBV7-9	CASSLQLSGSSYEQYF
14	.	TRBV28	CASSQDGPLGKLFF
15	TRBD2	TRBV2	CASRGLAEYTDTQYF
13	TRBD1	TRBV30	CASDRPNYNEQFF
15	TRBD1	TRBV2	CASSEVAGTVYEQYF
16	TRBD1	TRBV7-3	CASSNRKTGEADTQYF
13	.	TRBV4-1	CASRDTSTDTQYF
13	.	TRBV5-4	CASSFPGDYGYTF
13	.	TRBV28	CASSPQGSGGYTF